A single T cell receptor (beta chain) is shown here with its context. There are a few counts of this clonotype. Its recognized antigen is unknown. No much larger clonotype is one base removed from it; base qualities were not supplied. Compared with germline, V lacks 6 bases and J lacks 2 bases; bases without a gene match: 12. Reading from cysteine to phenylalanine, the CDR3 counts 16 amino acids. CDR3 DNA is the only sequence kept; it has 48 bases, read in frame from the first base. The sequencing machine was an Illumina HiSeq 2500. TCR beta libraries were prepared by quantitative 5'-RACE with molecular barcodes. The published analysis was carried out like this. A new computational method based on a probabilistic model of VDJ rearrangement was used to identify disease-linked TCR variants. The public reads were reanalyzed by TCRdb: fastp trimming at Q25, MiXCR alignment, in-frame beta chains only. Every distinct CDR3 protein forms one entry, paired with its most common genes and DNA. V and J calls and clone size were set by TCRdb, not the authors. The sample table records 250,000 to 350,000 distinct CDR3 sequences; about 20% of these occur just once. 3% to 4% of the sample goes to the ten largest clones.

The sample comes from a study of CD8 T cells in ankylosing spondylitis (dated by TCRdb to the late 2010s). Regarding the complete study: To find TCR variants linked to disease, the study profiled T cell receptor beta repertoires in ankylosing spondylitis patients and healthy donors. The full study cohort comprised some 27 ankylosing spondylitis patients and approximately 100 healthy donors. Peripheral blood samples were taken, and synovial fluid was additionally collected from ankylosing spondylitis patients. The research as a whole found: A CD8+ phenotype was shown by the disease-linked clones, which were found at relatively low frequencies in peripheral blood. Some TCR beta motif variants had previously been reported in synovial fluid and blood of reactive arthritis patients, which suggested common disease-initiation mechanisms. Blood from ankylosing spondylitis patients appeared to be characterized by a TCR beta motif composed of about eight highly homologous amino acid variants. The disease-linked clones were reported as significantly enriched in matched synovial fluid samples from ankylosing spondylitis patients.

Specimen: blood, either unsorted or a sorted T cell fraction (not recorded which). This sequence was found in a female donor with ankylosing spondylitis or in good health (not recorded which). The rearranged segments are TRBV12-3 or TRBV12-4 and TRBJ2-7, and 8 junction bases match TRBD1. This receptor carries the CDR3 CASSRRPGQAAYEQYF. Here is the DNA: TGTGCCAGCAGCCGTCGACCGGGACAGGCCGCCTACGAGCAGTACTTC.